This passage covers 15 T cell receptor beta chains from one sample sequenced in a study of lung T cells in sarcoidosis with Löfgren's syndrome. TCRdb reanalysed the reads using MiXCR and keeps one entry per CDR3 protein. This sample has some 20,000 distinct CDR3 sequences; about 22% occur once, and the top ten carry approximately 4%. Material: CD4+ T cells from PBMCs. These receptor sequences come from a human donor with sarcoidosis (Löfgren's syndrome or another form), or a control subject (not recorded which).

This clonotype has at least ten counts. The chain employs TRBV6-1 and TRBJ2-1; D might be TRBD1 or TRBD2, each matching 6 bases. V shed 2 bases and J shed 8 bases, with 13 bases lying between them. The CDR3 has 14 amino acids. CDR1 MNHNS and CDR2 SASEGT come from the germline V gene. The CDR3 DNA is TGTGCCAGCAGTGAAAGGTGGAGGGGGGATGAGCAGTTCTTC. Its translation: CASSERWRGDEQFF.

This clonotype came up a few times. The V gene is TRBV19, the J gene TRBJ1-4; D is ambiguous. CDR1 LNHDA and CDR2 SQIVND come from the germline V gene (reference sequence). This CDR3 comprises 12 residues. Trimming cost V 7 bases and J 4 bases, with 7 bases left between them. In DNA form, the CDR3 reads TGTGCCAGTACGGGGATTAATGAAAAACTGTTTTTT. The encoded protein is CASTGINEKLFF.

Notes on this clonotype: Given a much more abundant clone one base away, this may be a read error. The rearrangement uses TRBV29-1 and TRBJ2-5; the D gene is possibly TRBD1 (7 bases). V was trimmed by 6 bases and J by 9 bases, leaving 20 bases between them. Looked up from germline, CDR1 is SQVTM and CDR2 is ANQGSEA. The CDR3 has 13 amino acids. CDR3 protein: CSVAGTVREAQYF. The CDR3 region has the DNA TGCAGCGTAGCCGGGACAGTGAGGGAGGCCCAGTACTTC.

As to this clonotype: Just one base apart from a much larger clone, this may be a read error. The CDR3 bases are TGCAGCACTGACAGGGGCGGTAAGACTGAAGCTTTCTTT. It specifies CSTDRGGKTEAFF. The chain combines TRBV29-1 with TRBJ1-1; 8 nucleotides match TRBD1. Germline assignment: CDR1 SQVTM and CDR2 ANQGSEA. The CDR3 totals 13 residues. V trimming: 8 bases; J trimming: 5 bases; junction bases outside the gene matches: 10.

Notes on this clonotype: A much larger clone differs by one base, so this may be a read error. The chain recombines TRBV7-9 with TRBJ1-1, with D maybe TRBD1 (5 bases). The germline V gene encodes CDR1 SEHNR and CDR2 FQNEAQ (reference sequence). The CDR3 has 13 residues. V lost 3 bases and J 6 bases, leaving 11 bases between the germline ends. The CDR3 loop is CASSLAGTAEAFF. CDR3 sequence (DNA): TGTGCCAGCAGCTTGGCAGGGACGGCTGAAGCTTTCTTT.

The V and J genes are TRBV5-1 and TRBJ2-3, with 11 bases that match TRBD2. J was trimmed by 4 bases and V by 5 bases; bases with no gene match: 6. This CDR3 spans 15 amino acids. Germline V gene lookup returns CDR1 SGHRS and CDR2 YFSETQ. Here the CDR3 reads CASRRLAGLSDTQYF. The CDR3 coding sequence is TGCGCCAGCAGGCGACTAGCGGGGCTCTCAGATACGCAGTATTTT.

This clonotype was observed a few times. Given a much more abundant clone one base away, this may be a read error. This CDR3 is missing its conserved last phenylalanine or tryptophan, likely due to a read error. The chain employs TRBV28 and TRBJ1-2; D is uncertain. The V end lost 6 bases, the J end lost 5 bases, and 7 bases lay between the germline ends. This CDR3 is 11 amino acids long. Germline assignment: CDR1 MDHEN and CDR2 SYDVKM. The CDR3 sequence: CASRGGYGYTS. The CDR3 DNA follows: TGTGCCAGCAGAGGAGGGTATGGCTACACCTCC.

The table lists this clonotype with a count of one. The rearrangement uses TRBV11-2 and TRBJ2-5; D gene uncertain. This CDR3 has 13 residues. CDR1 is SGHAT and CDR2 is FQNNGV in the germline V gene. Trimming pared 2 bases from V and 1 base from J, leaving 5 bases between. In nucleotides, the CDR3 is TGTGCCAGCAGCTTAAATTCCCAAGAGACCCAGTACTTC. This translates into CASSLNSQETQYF. The full variable domain, with the rest looked up from reference TRBV11-2 and TRBJ2-5, is EAGVAQSPRYKIIEKRQSVAFWCNPISGHATLYWYQQILGQGPKLLIQFQNNGVVDDSQLPKDRFSAERLKGVDSTLKIQPAKLEDSAVYLCASSLNSQETQYFGPGTRLLVL.

This clonotype was seen only a few times. A much larger clone differs by one base, so this may be a read error. J is TRBJ1-1 and V is TRBV12-3 or TRBV12-4; D is ambiguous. CDR3 length: 13 amino acids. The CDR3 coding sequence is TGTACCAGCAGTTTAGAACGGAGCACTGAAGCTTTCTTT. Its protein is CTSSLERSTEAFF.

This clonotype was seen repeatedly, ten times or more. The chain uses TRBV3-1 and TRBJ1-5; D not certain. The V and J ends lost 3 bases and 7 bases respectively, with 10 bases between them. The CDR3 covers 13 residues. The germline V gene encodes CDR1 LGHDT and CDR2 YNNKEL (reference sequence). The CDR3 sequence is CASSQGREQPQHF. CDR3 DNA: TGTGCCAGCAGCCAGGGTAGGGAGCAGCCCCAGCATTTT.

Of note for this clonotype: A much larger clone differs by one base, so this may be a read error. The chain links TRBV11-3 to TRBJ2-1, with TRBD2 matching over 10 bases. CDR1 SGHNT and CDR2 YENEEA come from the germline V gene. The J segment lost 8 bases and the V segment lost 5 bases, leaving 12 bases of the junction unmatched. This CDR3 region has 16 residues. The CDR3 protein is CASSQTSGEDGDEQFF. The CDR3 DNA reads TGTGCCAGCAGCCAAACTAGCGGGGAGGATGGAGATGAGCAGTTCTTC.

This clonotype was seen ten or more times. J is TRBJ1-1 and V is TRBV2; D is undetermined. Per the germline V gene, CDR1 is SNHLY and CDR2 is FYNNEI. The CDR3 consists of 13 residues. The ends were cut back, 1 base at V and 8 bases at J, with 11 bases in the middle. CDR3 region: CASSEGEDFEAFF. The CDR3 nucleotides read TGTGCCAGCAGTGAAGGAGAGGACTTCGAAGCTTTCTTT.

This clonotype was counted ten times or more. The chain employs TRBV5-1 and TRBJ2-6; perhaps TRBD1 as D (7 bases). The CDR3 sequence is 20 residues long. Germline V gene data show CDR1 as SGHRS and CDR2 as YFSETQ. V shed 0 bases and J shed 0 bases, with 19 bases lying between them. CDR3 sequence reads: CASSLVGLRQGGSGANVLTF. The CDR3 DNA reads as TGCGCCAGCAGCTTGGTTGGTCTCAGACAGGGAGGCTCTGGGGCCAACGTCCTGACTTTC.

In regard to this clonotype: A read error may be the cause here, since a much bigger clone is one base away. V gene TRBV4-2 combines with J gene TRBJ1-6, with D possibly matching TRBD1 (5 bases). Trimming took off 5 bases at V and 7 bases at J, with 18 bases between the two ends. CDR1 LGHNA and CDR2 YNFKEQ come from the germline V gene. The CDR3 is 16 amino acids. The DNA for the CDR3 is TGTGCCAGCAGCTCTACCCGGGACGAGGGAAATTCACCCCTCCACTTT. As protein: CASSSTRDEGNSPLHF.

Only a few counts were recorded for this clonotype. Because the CDR3 is missing its conserved closing phenylalanine or tryptophan, this is likely a read error. The chain employs TRBV10-1 and TRBJ2-3; D unresolved. The germline V gene encodes CDR1 WNHNN and CDR2 SYGVQD (reference sequence). The CDR3 covers 16 residues. The germline V and J ends were trimmed by 5 bases and 2 bases, with 17 bases remaining between them. CDR3: CASSLARSGFTDTQYL. The CDR3, as DNA: TGCGCCAGCAGTCTCGCGAGGTCAGGCTTCACAGATACGCAGTATCTT.